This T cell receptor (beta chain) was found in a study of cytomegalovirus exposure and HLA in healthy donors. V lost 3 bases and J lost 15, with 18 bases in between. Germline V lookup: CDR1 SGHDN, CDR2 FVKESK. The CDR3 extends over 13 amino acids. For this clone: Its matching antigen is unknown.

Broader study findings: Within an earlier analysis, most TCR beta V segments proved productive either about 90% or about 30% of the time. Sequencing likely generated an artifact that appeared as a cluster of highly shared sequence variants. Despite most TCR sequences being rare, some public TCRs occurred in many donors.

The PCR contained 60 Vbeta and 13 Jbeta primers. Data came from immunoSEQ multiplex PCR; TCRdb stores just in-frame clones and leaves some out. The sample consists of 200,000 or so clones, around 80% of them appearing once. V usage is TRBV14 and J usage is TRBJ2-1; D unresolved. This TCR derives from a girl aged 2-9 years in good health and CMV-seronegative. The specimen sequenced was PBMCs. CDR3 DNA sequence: TGTGCCAGCAGCCATCCCCTCTTCCCTCGTCGGTTCTTC. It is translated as CASSHPLFPRRFF. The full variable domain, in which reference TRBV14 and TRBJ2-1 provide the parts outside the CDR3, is EAGVTQFPSHSVIEKGQTVTLRCDPISGHDNLYWYRRVMGKEIKFLLHFVKESKQDESGMPNNRFLAERTGGTYSTLKVQPAELEDSGVYFCASSHPLFPRRFFGPGTRLTVL.